This T cell receptor beta chain was obtained from a study of CXCR4 blockade with PD-1 therapy in pancreatic cancer. The study's findings and limits: Tumor clonality averaged roughly 0.15 versus 0.05 in healthy blood, not predicting survival. Only TCRbeta chains were sequenced here. Frequent tumor clones were encoded by many distinct rearrangements, suggesting shared antigens.

About this clone: Its specificity is not known.

Using immunoSEQ multiplex PCR, the repertoire was profiled, and TCRdb retains in-frame clones only, with some absent. The sample lists nearly 6,000 clones, 35% to 45% occurring once. These archived tumors were resected from patients never given neoadjuvant therapy beforehand. The CDR3 sequence is 16 residues long. V shed 0 bases and J shed 2 bases, with 11 bases lying between them. In germline, CDR1 is SGHRS, CDR2 YFSETQ. The V call is TRBV5-1, the J call TRBJ1-4, with D maybe TRBD1 (5 bases). The sample was tumor tissue. This clonotype was obtained from a human donor with pancreatic ductal adenocarcinoma. The DNA for the CDR3 is TGCGCCAGCAGCTTGGGTCCAGGGCAGACTAATGAAAAACTGTTTTTT. This sequence encodes CASSLGPGQTNEKLFF.